This note documents a single T cell receptor (beta chain) sequence. The antigen is unknown. This sample is part of a study of cytomegalovirus exposure and HLA in healthy donors. The method was immunoSEQ multiplex PCR; TCRdb's version includes in-frame clones alone and lacks a portion of them. Of over 110,000 clones listed, around 84% are singletons. The CDR3 runs 13 residues. CDR1 and CDR2 from the germline V gene are SGHRS and YFSETQ. V lost 5 bases and J lost 4; bases outside the gene matches: 6. These donors were members of the roughly 120-subject validation cohort, a group separate from the approximately 680-subject first cohort. Whole-study results and caveats: The authors listed some 150 TCR beta chains as cytomegalovirus-associated. Within the 120 or so validation repertoires, first-cohort TCR clusters tended to co-occur, according to a later analysis. Using the classifier, cytomegalovirus status was reportedly diagnosed with high specificity and sensitivity.

This receptor was taken from a young man in good health and CMV-seropositive. The sequenced sample was PBMCs. This rearrangement joins TRBV5-1 to TRBJ2-7, with 7 bases that match TRBD2. CDR3: CASRAGEGYEQYF. Here the CDR3 DNA reads TGCGCCAGCAGGGCGGGAGAAGGATACGAGCAGTACTTC.